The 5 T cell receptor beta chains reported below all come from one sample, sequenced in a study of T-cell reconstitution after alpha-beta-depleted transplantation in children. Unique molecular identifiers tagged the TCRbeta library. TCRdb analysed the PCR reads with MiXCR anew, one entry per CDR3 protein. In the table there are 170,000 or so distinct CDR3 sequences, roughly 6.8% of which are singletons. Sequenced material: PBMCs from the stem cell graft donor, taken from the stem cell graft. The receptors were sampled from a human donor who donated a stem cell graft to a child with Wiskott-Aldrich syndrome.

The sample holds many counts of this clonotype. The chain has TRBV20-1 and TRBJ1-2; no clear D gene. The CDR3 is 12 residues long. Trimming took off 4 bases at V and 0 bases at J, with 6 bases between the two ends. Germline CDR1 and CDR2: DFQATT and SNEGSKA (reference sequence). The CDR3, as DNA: TGCAGTGCTAACAGAGCTAACTATGGCTACACCTTC. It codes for CSANRANYGYTF.

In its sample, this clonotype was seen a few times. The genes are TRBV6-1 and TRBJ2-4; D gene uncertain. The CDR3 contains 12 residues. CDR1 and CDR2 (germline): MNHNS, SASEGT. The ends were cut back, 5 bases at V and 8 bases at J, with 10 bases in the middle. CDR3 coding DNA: TGTGCCAGCAGTCTTACAGAGGACATTCAGTACTTC. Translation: CASSLTEDIQYF.

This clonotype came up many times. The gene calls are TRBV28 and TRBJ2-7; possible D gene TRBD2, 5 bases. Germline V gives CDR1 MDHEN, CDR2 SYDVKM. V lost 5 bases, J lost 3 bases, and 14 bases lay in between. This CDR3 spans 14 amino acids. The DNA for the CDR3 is TGTGCCAGCAGTCTCCGGGTAGCGAGCTACGAGCAGTACTTC. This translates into CASSLRVASYEQYF.

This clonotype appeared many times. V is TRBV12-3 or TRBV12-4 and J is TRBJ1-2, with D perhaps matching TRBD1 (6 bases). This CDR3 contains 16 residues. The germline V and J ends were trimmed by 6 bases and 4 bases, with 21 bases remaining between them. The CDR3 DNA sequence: TGTGCCAGCAGCCTAGATTCGGGGGGCGGGGGCTATGGCTACACCTTC. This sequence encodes CASSLDSGGGGYGYTF.

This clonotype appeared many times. In nucleotides, the CDR3 is TGCAGTGCTAGAGAGGCTAGCGGGGTCTCCTATTACGAGCAGTACTTC. It codes for CSAREASGVSYYEQYF. This chain joins TRBV20-1 and TRBJ2-7; 9 bases are a match to TRBD2. Trimming cost V 0 bases and J 4 bases; bases outside gene matches: 10. This CDR3 region has 16 residues. Per the germline V gene, CDR1 is DFQATT and CDR2 is SNEGSKA (reference sequence).